These 20 T cell receptor beta chains were all obtained from the same sample, sequenced in a study of blood T cells in healthy people across ages. Together with a sample-barcoded 5' primer, a J-beta primer mix was included in a second PCR lasting about 6 to 11 cycles. One entry per CDR3 protein, called by TCRdb with MiXCR from the 5' RACE reads. The data contain more than 1 million distinct CDR3 sequences, around 43% of them singletons. The sample comprised blood. The receptor set was obtained from a woman in her sixties in good health.

V usage is TRBV20-1 and J usage is TRBJ2-5; D possibly corresponds to TRBD1 (6 bases). The V end lost 6 bases, the J end lost 2 bases, and 10 bases lay between the germline ends. The germline V gene encodes CDR1 DFQATT and CDR2 SNEGSKA (reference sequence). The CDR3 totals 12 residues. The CDR3 DNA follows: TGCAGTGCAGCGGACAGACAAGAGACCCAGTACTTC. Amino acids: CSAADRQETQYF.

The genes are TRBV12-3 or TRBV12-4 and TRBJ2-1, with D possibly TRBD1 on 5 matching bases. V shed 5 bases and J shed 3 bases, with 17 bases lying between them. This CDR3 has 16 residues. CDR3 DNA sequence: TGTGCCAGCAGTATCAGGGTTGGAATGGGCTACAATGAGCAGTTCTTC. Its protein is CASSIRVGMGYNEQFF.

The chain joins TRBV3-1 to TRBJ2-7, with 8 bases matching TRBD2. Trimming took 1 base from V and 1 from J; bases not matched to a gene: 6. CDR1 and CDR2 from the germline V gene are LGHDT and YNNKEL (reference sequence). The CDR3 is 16 residues long. CDR3 protein: CASSQGGGTPSYEQYF. The CDR3 region has the DNA TGTGCCAGCAGCCAAGGCGGGGGGACACCTTCCTACGAGCAGTACTTC.

The chain combines TRBV15 with TRBJ2-3; D remains unclear. Germline CDR1 LNHNV, CDR2 YYDKDF (reference sequence). The V gene lost 0 bases and the J gene lost 3 bases, with 4 bases spanning the gap. The CDR3 extends over 13 amino acids. CDR3 nucleotide sequence: TGTGCCACCAGCAGAGAGGTGACAGATACGCAGTATTTT. It specifies CATSREVTDTQYF.

This clonotype showed up many times. V is TRBV7-6 and J is TRBJ2-3; 8 bases line up with TRBD2. The V and J ends lost 5 bases and 7 bases, in that order; junction bases with no gene match: 11. Per the germline V gene, CDR1 is SGHVS and CDR2 is FNYEAQ. The CDR3 is made up of 15 amino acids. Written as DNA, the CDR3 is TGTGCCAGCAGCAGTAGCGGGATTTATGCCAATACGCAGTATTTT. This gives the protein CASSSSGIYANTQYF.

V gene TRBV6-2 or TRBV6-3 combines with J gene TRBJ2-1; the D is unclear. The CDR3 contains 12 residues. Trimming stripped 6 bases from V and 6 bases from J, with 9 bases between. Per the germline V gene, CDR1 is MNHEY and CDR2 is SVGEGT. CDR3 DNA sequence: TGTGCCAGCAGACCTGCTAGCAATGAGCAGTTCTTC. Its protein product is CASRPASNEQFF.

Here the CDR3 DNA reads TGCGCCAGCCACGAGAACACCGGGGAGCTGTTTTTT. Translating it yields CASHENTGELFF. This rearrangement joins TRBV5-1 to TRBJ2-2; no clear D. There are 12 residues in the CDR3. The ends were cut back, 7 bases at V and 1 base at J, with 5 bases in the middle. CDR1 is SGHRS, CDR2 YFSETQ, per germline.

This clonotype turned up a few times. This chain joins TRBV29-1 and TRBJ2-7; D remains ambiguous. This CDR3 region has 12 residues. Trimming shortened V by 5 bases and J by 4 bases, and 12 bases separated the two germline ends. Germline CDR1 reads SQVTM; CDR2 reads ANQGSEA. CDR3 loop: CSVRSPRYEQYF. In DNA form, the CDR3 reads TGCAGCGTTCGTTCTCCCAGGTACGAGCAGTACTTC.

This chain links TRBV9 with TRBJ2-1; D uncertain. CDR1 and CDR2 (germline): SGDLS, YYNGEE. The CDR3 is 12 amino acids. V lost 0 bases, J lost 9 bases, and 7 bases lay in between. CDR3 sequence reads: CASSVDRAEQFF. The CDR3 DNA is TGTGCCAGCAGCGTAGATAGGGCTGAGCAGTTCTTC.

This clonotype was recorded a few times. At one end the junction does not follow the germline gene, possibly because of a read error. The CDR3 region is CASSLAGRNEQFF. The CDR3, as DNA: TGTGCCAGCAGTCTAGCGGGAAGAAATGAGCAGTTCTTC. The genes are TRBV5-1 and TRBJ2-1, with 9 bases aligning to TRBD2. Germline CDR1 is SGHRS and CDR2 is YFSETQ. This CDR3 has 13 residues.

This chain's CDR3 is CAWTGGIANVLTF. The CDR3 bases are TGTGCCTGGACGGGGGGAATAGCCAACGTCCTGACTTTC. The chain has TRBV30 and TRBJ2-6; 7 positions agree with TRBD2. Germline V lookup: CDR1 GTSNPN, CDR2 SVGIG (reference sequence). The CDR3 is made up of 13 amino acids. V was pared by 4 bases and J by 7 bases, with 4 bases of the junction left unmatched. Based on the CDR3 plus reference TRBV30 and TRBJ2-6, the full variable domain is SQTIHQWPATLVQPVGSPLSLECTVEGTSNPNLYWYRQAAGRGLQLLFYSVGIGQISSEVPQNLSASRPQDRQFILSSKKLLLSDSGFYLCAWTGGIANVLTFGAGSRLTVL.

The CDR3: CATSEDPGQGAFRDTQYF. DNA of the CDR3: TGTGCCACCAGTGAAGATCCGGGACAGGGGGCTTTCCGGGATACGCAGTATTTT. V gene TRBV24-1 combines with J gene TRBJ2-3, with 12 bases aligning to TRBD1. Germline V gene data show CDR1 as KGHDR and CDR2 as SFDVKD. J lost 6 bases, V lost 4 bases, and 13 bases had no gene match. CDR3 length: 18 residues.

This chain connects TRBV3-1 to TRBJ1-2; D is perhaps TRBD1 (5 bases). The CDR3 has 14 amino acids. Trimming took off 4 bases at V and 0 bases at J, with 9 bases between the two ends. Per germline, CDR1 LGHDT and CDR2 YNNKEL (reference sequence). CDR3 amino acids: CASSPRAANYGYTF. As DNA, the CDR3 is TGTGCCAGCAGCCCCAGGGCAGCTAACTATGGCTACACCTTC.

The rearrangement links TRBV6-2 or TRBV6-3 to TRBJ2-1, with TRBD1 identical over 9 bases. Germline trimming cut 7 bases from V and 13 bases from J; bases unmatched to any gene: 14. Germline lookup yields CDR1 MNHEY and CDR2 SVGEGT. The CDR3 totals 14 residues. DNA for the CDR3: TGTGCCAGCATCAGGGGACAGGGTGGGGAGACCCAGTTCTTC. Its protein product is CASIRGQGGETQFF.

The rearrangement links TRBV6-1 to TRBJ1-2; a weak D match, TRBD1 (5 bases). Between the trimmed V and J ends, which lost 2 bases and 8 bases, there was a span of 15 bases. Per germline, CDR1 MNHNS and CDR2 SASEGT. The CDR3 length is 14 residues. CDR3 protein: CASSEKGRDKGYTF. In DNA, the CDR3 is TGTGCCAGCAGTGAAAAGGGCAGGGATAAAGGCTACACCTTC.

This clonotype was counted once. The V call is TRBV9, the J call TRBJ2-7; D tentatively reads TRBD1 or TRBD2 (5 bases each). CDR3 length equals 13 residues. Trimming stripped 4 bases from V and 10 bases from J, with 18 bases between. Germline loops: CDR1 SGDLS, CDR2 YYNGEE. The CDR3 DNA follows: TGTGCCAGCAGCCTGGACCCTCCCGGGGCCCAGTACTTC. Translation: CASSLDPPGAQYF.

The chain joins TRBV5-1 to TRBJ2-6; D is possibly TRBD1 or TRBD2 (5 bases each). The V end lost 0 bases, the J end lost 2 bases, and 15 bases lay between the germline ends. The CDR3 runs 18 residues. Germline CDR1 reads SGHRS; CDR2 reads YFSETQ. CDR3 residues: CASSLARSGPPGANVLTF. The CDR3 bases are TGCGCCAGCAGCTTGGCAAGGTCGGGGCCCCCTGGGGCCAACGTCCTGACTTTC.

The chain couples TRBV24-1 to TRBJ2-3; 10 bases map to TRBD2. This CDR3 contains 18 residues. V lost 6 bases to trimming and J lost 6 bases; unmatched junction nucleotides: 17. CDR1 and CDR2 from the germline V gene are KGHDR and SFDVKD. CDR3 loop: CATSLSSGREWNSDTQYF. CDR3 bases: TGTGCCACCAGTTTATCAAGCGGGAGGGAATGGAACTCCGATACGCAGTATTTT.

V and J are TRBV6-1 and TRBJ1-2; D might be TRBD1 (5 bases). Looked up from germline, CDR1 is MNHNS and CDR2 is SASEGT. Trimming took off 1 base at V and 7 bases at J, with 16 bases between the two ends. The CDR3 has 15 residues. CDR3 region: CASSEDSWQGGGYTF. CDR3 sequence (DNA): TGTGCCAGCAGTGAAGACTCTTGGCAGGGAGGTGGCTACACCTTC.

In its sample, this clonotype was seen a few times. The chain joins TRBV12-3 or TRBV12-4 to TRBJ2-1, with 8 bases identical to TRBD2. This CDR3 is 15 amino acids long. Unmatched junction bases numbered 7, after V lost 5 bases and J lost 4 bases. The CDR3 sequence: CASSPQAGAYNEQFF. Here the CDR3 DNA reads TGTGCCAGCAGTCCCCAAGCGGGAGCGTACAATGAGCAGTTCTTC.